Below, 28 T cell receptor beta chains from the same sample are listed, as sequenced in a study of blood T cell repertoires in COVID-19. The table came from immunoSEQ multiplex PCR; TCRdb's copy has only in-frame clones and leaves some out. The sample has some 250,000 clones, under 90% seen once. Sample: peripheral blood. These receptor sequences come from a woman in her sixties or seventies with active or convalescent COVID-19.

The chain links TRBV18 to TRBJ2-3, with D possibly matching TRBD1 (6 bases). Germline V CDR1 and CDR2: KGHSH, LQKENI. Trimming stripped 3 bases from V and 4 bases from J, with 17 bases between. The CDR3 is 16 residues long. CDR3 bases: TGTGCCAGCTCACCGAGGGGGATAGCAGGGGCAGATACGCAGTATTTT. It translates to CASSPRGIAGADTQYF.

This chain joins TRBV28 and TRBJ1-2; D is unclear. The CDR3 sequence is 13 residues long. CDR1 is MDHEN, CDR2 SYDVKM, per germline. V shed 6 bases and J shed 1 base, with 9 bases lying between them. Here the CDR3 reads CASRPGSNYGYTF. The DNA of the CDR3 is TGTGCCAGCAGACCGGGGAGTAACTATGGCTACACCTTC.

The chain employs TRBV7-9 and TRBJ2-4; perhaps TRBD1 as D (6 bases). The CDR3 loop spans 13 amino acids. Looked up from germline, CDR1 is SEHNR and CDR2 is FQNEAQ (reference sequence). Trimming shortened V by 2 bases and J by 4 bases, and 6 bases separated the two germline ends. The CDR3 loop is CASSLTGKNIQYF. CDR3 DNA: TGTGCCAGCAGCTTAACAGGGAAAAACATTCAGTACTTC. The whole variable domain, filled in from reference TRBV7-9 and TRBJ2-4, reads DTGVSQNPRHKITKRGQNVTFRCDPISEHNRLYWYRQTLGQGPEFLTYFQNEAQLEKSRLLSDRFSAERPKGSFSTLEIQRTEQGDSAMYLCASSLTGKNIQYFGAGTRLSVL.

V is TRBV3-1 (or the pseudogene TRBV3-2) and J is TRBJ2-5; 11 bases line up with TRBD2. CDR1 LGHDT and CDR2 YNNKEL come from the germline V gene (reference sequence). CDR3 length: 16 amino acids. V lost 1 base and J lost 4; bases outside the gene matches: 5. The CDR3 DNA reads as TGTGCCAGCAGCCAAGTAGCGGGGGGGCCTCGAGAGACCCAGTACTTC. It is translated as CASSQVAGGPRETQYF.

The chain uses TRBV7-2 and TRBJ2-3; 7 bases match TRBD2. Trimming at V came to 3 bases and at J to 2 bases, leaving 11 bases not matched to a gene. The CDR3 has 17 amino acids. CDR1 and CDR2 from the germline V gene are SGHTA and FQGNSA. CDR3 residues: CASSLLYSGLITDTQYF. CDR3 nucleotide sequence: TGTGCCAGCAGCTTGCTGTATAGCGGGTTGATCACAGATACGCAGTATTTT.

The chain has TRBV5-6 and TRBJ2-7; D possibly corresponds to TRBD1 (6 bases). This CDR3 is built from 15 residues. The germline V and J ends were trimmed by 3 bases and 3 bases, with 16 bases remaining between them. Germline-derived CDR1 and CDR2 are SGHDT and YYEEEE. CDR3 nucleotides: TGTGCCAGCAGCTCCGAACAGGGTATACTCTACGAGCAGTACTTC. This sequence encodes CASSSEQGILYEQYF.

The chain carries TRBV27 and TRBJ1-1, with 8 bases that match TRBD1. CDR1 is MNHEY, CDR2 SMNVEV, per germline (reference sequence). Trimming cost V 4 bases and J 3 bases; bases outside gene matches: 10. This CDR3 contains 16 residues. The DNA of the CDR3 is TGTGCCAGCAGTTCCGGACAGGGTGTCCGCCACACTGAAGCTTTCTTT. It encodes CASSSGQGVRHTEAFF.

V gene TRBV12-3 or TRBV12-4 combines with J gene TRBJ1-1; D is perhaps TRBD1 (5 bases). V dropped 5 bases and J dropped 11 bases, with 12 bases sitting between them. This CDR3 comprises 11 residues. The CDR3 DNA reads as TGTGCCAGCAGTCTGCGGGGGAGGGCTTTCTTT. It yields the protein CASSLRGRAFF.

The table lists this clone with a count of one. This chain uses TRBV18 with TRBJ2-7; D is perhaps TRBD1 (5 bases). The germline CDR1 and CDR2 sequences are KGHSH and LQKENI. The CDR3 extends over 14 amino acids. V was pared by 6 bases and J by 1 base, with 13 bases between. CDR3 nucleotide sequence: TGTGCCAGCTCCCCCTCGACAGAGTCCTACGAGCAGTACTTC. Its protein product is CASSPSTESYEQYF.

The rearrangement uses TRBV10-3 and TRBJ2-1; D may be TRBD2 (6 bases). The CDR3 consists of 15 residues. Germline lookup yields CDR1 ENHRY and CDR2 SYGVKD. V gave up 3 bases and J gave up 3 bases, with 12 bases separating them. CDR3 loop: CAISDRGVSYNEQFF. The CDR3 DNA sequence: TGTGCCATCAGTGACCGCGGGGTGAGCTACAATGAGCAGTTCTTC.

A remark on this clone: Relative to the germline gene, one junction end is altered; a read error may explain this. The chain couples TRBV7-7 to TRBJ2-1; weak D call: TRBD1 (5 bases). CDR1 is SSHAT and CDR2 is FNYEAQ in the germline V gene (reference sequence). CDR3 length: 19 residues. Here the CDR3 DNA reads TGTGCTAGCAGCTTAGCTCCCACAGGCGCCCCTGTATCCTACAATGAGCAGTTCTTC. Residues: CASSLAPTGAPVSYNEQFF.

The CDR3 nucleotides read TGTGCCAGCAACCCCGGGTGGGACAAGGGCTCCTACGAGCAGTACTTC. Encoded protein: CASNPGWDKGSYEQYF. This sequence joins TRBV6-6 and TRBJ2-7; maybe TRBD1 (6 bases). The CDR3 is made up of 16 amino acids. The V gene lost 7 bases and the J gene lost 0 bases, with 19 bases spanning the gap. Germline V CDR1 and CDR2: MNHNY, SVGAGI (reference sequence).

The chain is built from TRBV11-2 and TRBJ2-5; a possible D gene is TRBD2 (6 bases). The CDR3 is 13 residues long. V lost 3 bases, J lost 4 bases, and 9 bases lay in between. CDR1 and CDR2 (germline): SGHAT, FQNNGV. In DNA, the CDR3 is TGTGCCAGCAGCTTTCCAGCGGGAGAGACCCAGTACTTC. Translated, it gives CASSFPAGETQYF.

The chain carries TRBV19 and TRBJ2-7; TRBD2 matches at 10 bases. V shed 3 bases, J shed 0 bases, and the junction held 5 bases outside the gene matches. Germline-derived CDR1 and CDR2 are LNHDA and SQIVND (reference sequence). The CDR3 has 16 residues. The CDR3 bases are TGTGCCAGTAGTATTGGTAGCGGGGGGCACTCCTACGAGCAGTACTTC. It yields the protein CASSIGSGGHSYEQYF.

This chain joins TRBV2 and TRBJ2-7; possible D gene TRBD1, 5 bases. CDR1 and CDR2 (germline): SNHLY, FYNNEI. Trimming took off 6 bases at V and 3 bases at J, with 12 bases between the two ends. The CDR3 runs 13 residues. The CDR3 DNA reads TGTGCCAGCAGAGACAGTCCTCTCTACGAGCAGTACTTC. It codes for CASRDSPLYEQYF. The full variable domain, completed using reference TRBV2 and TRBJ2-7, is EPEVTQTPSHQVTQMGQEVILRCVPISNHLYFYWYRQILGQKVEFLVSFYNNEISEKSEIFDDQFSVERPDGSNFTLKIRSTKLEDSAMYFCASRDSPLYEQYFGPGTRLTVT.

This chain connects TRBV6-5 to TRBJ1-2, with 7 bases identical to TRBD1. The CDR3 is 16 amino acids. CDR1 is MNHEY and CDR2 is SVGAGI in the germline V gene. V shed 0 bases, J shed 6 bases, and the junction held 10 bases outside the gene matches. CDR3 DNA: TGTGCCAGCAGTTACTCCTCGACAGGGAAGTTTCATGGCTACACCTTC. Translated, it gives CASSYSSTGKFHGYTF.

The V and J genes are TRBV2 and TRBJ2-7, with D possibly TRBD2 on 7 matching bases. V dropped 4 bases and J dropped 5 bases, with 21 bases sitting between them. There are 16 residues in the CDR3. CDR1 and CDR2 from the germline V gene are SNHLY and FYNNEI. The DNA for the CDR3 is TGTGCCAGCAGTGGATCAAGGGGCAGGGGAGGGGACGAGCAGTACTTC. Amino acids: CASSGSRGRGGDEQYF.

The rearrangement joins TRBV11-2 to TRBJ2-3, with 9 bases that match TRBD2. This CDR3 is built from 16 residues. Germline V CDR1 and CDR2: SGHAT, FQNNGV. Trimming took 8 bases from V and 5 from J; bases not matched to a gene: 14. The CDR3 here is CASRRGGGARRDTQYF. For the CDR3, the DNA is TGTGCCAGCCGGAGGGGCGGGGGGGCTCGAAGAGATACGCAGTATTTT.

This clone was observed once. The chain couples TRBV7-9 to TRBJ1-6; D might be TRBD1 (6 bases). The V gene lost 6 bases and the J gene lost 9 bases, with 15 bases spanning the gap. This CDR3 has 14 amino acids. From germline, CDR1 is SEHNR and CDR2 FQNEAQ (reference sequence). CDR3 region: CASRGRTASSPLHF. The CDR3 DNA reads TGTGCCAGCAGGGGCAGGACAGCCTCTTCACCCCTCCACTTT.

The V call is TRBV20-1, the J call TRBJ1-2; 9 bases map to TRBD1. Germline CDR1 reads DFQATT; CDR2 reads SNEGSKA (reference sequence). J gave up 8 bases and V 3 bases, and 10 bases lay outside the gene matches. This CDR3 region has 14 residues. This chain's CDR3 is CSASNPGTGYGYTF. CDR3 in DNA: TGCAGTGCTAGTAACCCCGGGACAGGGTACGGCTACACCTTC.

This clone was counted a few times. V gene TRBV30 combines with J gene TRBJ1-1, with unresolved D. Germline CDR1 is GTSNPN and CDR2 is SVGIG (reference sequence). CDR3 length equals 13 residues. The V end lost 0 bases, the J end lost 3 bases, and 8 bases lay between the germline ends. The CDR3 nucleotides are TGTGCCTGGAGTGTACATGAGGACACTGAAGCTTTCTTT. This codes for CAWSVHEDTEAFF.

The chain carries TRBV21-1 and TRBJ1-2; the D call TRBD1 from the table was never checked on the DNA. TRBV21-1 is a known pseudogene. This CDR3 spans 14 amino acids. The CDR3 DNA sequence: TGTGCCAGCAGCAAAATAACAATTAACTATGGCTACACCTTC. Translated, it gives CASSKITINYGYTF.

This clone appeared once. The chain carries TRBV11-2 and TRBJ1-1; D possibly corresponds to TRBD1 (6 bases). Trimming removed 5 bases from V and 5 bases from J, with 18 bases in between. CDR1 and CDR2 from the germline V gene are SGHAT and FQNNGV. The CDR3 spans 15 residues. CDR3 coding DNA: TGTGCCAGCAGCCCCCAGACAGGATTTACAACTGAAGCTTTCTTT. Translating gives CASSPQTGFTTEAFF.

V gene TRBV7-9 combines with J gene TRBJ2-1; 8 positions match TRBD1. The CDR3 length is 14 residues. Per germline, CDR1 SEHNR and CDR2 FQNEAQ (reference sequence). Losses at the gene ends were 9 bases for V and 4 bases for J; bases not matched to a gene: 8. CDR3 region: CASVQGAGYNEQFF. CDR3 sequence (DNA): TGTGCCAGTGTCCAGGGGGCGGGATACAATGAGCAGTTCTTC.

The chain joins TRBV5-1 to TRBJ1-6; maybe TRBD1 (5 bases). CDR3 length: 16 amino acids. The germline V gene has CDR1 SGHRS and CDR2 YFSETQ. Trimming cost V 0 bases and J 3 bases, with 10 bases left between them. CDR3 region: CASSLEGRVYNSPLHF. The CDR3 bases are TGCGCCAGCAGCTTGGAAGGCAGGGTCTATAATTCACCCCTCCACTTT.

The chain couples TRBV2 to TRBJ1-5; no firm D call. The CDR3 totals 13 residues. Germline assignment: CDR1 SNHLY and CDR2 FYNNEI. The V end lost 7 bases, the J end lost 3 bases, and 10 bases lay between the germline ends. In nucleotides, the CDR3 is TGTGCCAGCACGAGGGTGGACAATCAGCCCCAGCATTTT. Amino acid sequence: CASTRVDNQPQHF.

The gene calls are TRBV6-5 and TRBJ2-5, with 7 positions matching TRBD1. CDR1 and CDR2 (germline): MNHEY, SVGAGI. Germline trimming cut 8 bases from V and 2 bases from J; bases unmatched to any gene: 5. There are 13 residues in the CDR3. CDR3 region: CASEGQEQETQYF. The CDR3 bases are TGTGCCAGCGAAGGACAGGAGCAAGAGACCCAGTACTTC.

The V call is TRBV19, the J call TRBJ2-4; weak D call: TRBD1 (6 bases). The CDR3 has 16 amino acids. The V gene's germline CDR1 is LNHDA and CDR2 SQIVND (reference sequence). The V gene lost 6 bases and the J gene lost 7 bases, with 22 bases spanning the gap. CDR3 protein: CASSTLAQGTMNIQYF. The CDR3 DNA is TGTGCCAGTAGCACCCTTGCACAGGGAACTATGAACATTCAGTACTTC.